The clone carrying this TCR beta chain was found many times. TCRdb redid the calling of the 5' RACE reads with MiXCR, one entry per CDR3 protein. The repertoire holds about 36,000 distinct CDR3 sequences, with 6.5% to 9.5% as singletons. This sample's time point: blood at routine non-recurrence follow-up after resection. The data are from a study of spatial heterogeneity in lung cancer. Study-level background: The average count in raw reads for each unique TCR and UMI combination exceeded nine appearances.

V was trimmed by 2 bases and J by 2 bases, leaving 8 bases between them. The germline V gene has CDR1 SGHTA and CDR2 FQGNSA. The CDR3 is made up of 14 amino acids. The receptor was isolated from a male donor with early-stage non-small cell lung cancer. Sequences were derived from PBMCs, sampled at follow-up. V gene TRBV7-2 combines with J gene TRBJ2-3; D gene uncertain. Here the CDR3 DNA reads TGTGCCAGCAGCTTAACAATGATCACAGATACGCAGTATTTT. It translates to CASSLTMITDTQYF.